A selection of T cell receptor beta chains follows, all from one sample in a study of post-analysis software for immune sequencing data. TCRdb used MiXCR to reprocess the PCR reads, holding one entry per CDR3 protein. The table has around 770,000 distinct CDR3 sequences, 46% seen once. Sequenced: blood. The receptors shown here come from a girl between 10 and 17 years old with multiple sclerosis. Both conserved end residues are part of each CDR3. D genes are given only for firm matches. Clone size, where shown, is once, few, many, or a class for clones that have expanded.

CASSYGTSGRNEQFF | TGTGCCAGCAGTTATGGGACTAGCGGGAGGAATGAGCAGTTCTTC | TRBV6-6 | NA | TRBJ2-1 | TRBD2
CASSLRSGDQPQHF | TGTGCCAGCAGTTTAAGGTCAGGGGATCAGCCCCAGCATTTT | TRBV27 | NA | TRBJ1-5 | NA
CATSRDRGGPRNSYNEQFF | TGTGCCACCAGCAGAGATCGGGGAGGGCCCCGTAACTCCTACAATGAGCAGTTCTTC | TRBV15 | NA | TRBJ2-1 | TRBD2
CASSLNRVADTQYF | TGTGCCAGCAGTTTAAACAGGGTCGCAGATACGCAGTATTTT | TRBV27 | few | TRBJ2-3 | NA
CASSPFGDRNVLTF | TGTGCCAGCAGCCCCTTCGGGGATAGAAACGTCCTGACTTTC | TRBV7-6 | few | TRBJ2-6 | NA
CASSLSSAGELFF | TGTGCCAGCAGTCTATCTAGCGCCGGGGAGCTGTTTTTT | TRBV25-1 | once | TRBJ2-2 | NA
CSAVSGSRDNEQFF | TGCAGTGCGGTCAGCGGGAGCAGGGACAATGAGCAGTTCTTC | TRBV20-1 | few | TRBJ2-1 | TRBD2
CASSLVGRVETEAFF | TGTGCCAGCAGTTTAGTAGGGAGGGTCGAGACTGAAGCTTTCTTT | TRBV12-3/TRBV12-4 | NA | TRBJ1-1 | NA
CASSPSGHNEKLFF | TGTGCCAGCAGTCCGAGCGGCCATAATGAAAAACTGTTTTTT | TRBV12-3/TRBV12-4 | few | TRBJ1-4 | NA
CASSHPQESSYEQYF | TGTGCCAGCAGCCACCCGCAGGAGAGCTCCTACGAGCAGTACTTC | TRBV6-1 | NA | TRBJ2-7 | NA
CASSFGASGSSKNNEQYF | TGTGCCAGCAGTTTCGGGGCTAGCGGAAGTTCCAAGAACAATGAGCAGTACTTC | TRBV12-3/TRBV12-4 | once | TRBJ2-7 | TRBD2
CASSLPPGQSSYNEQFF | TGCGCCAGCAGCTTGCCTCCGGGACAGAGCTCCTACAATGAGCAGTTCTTC | TRBV5-1 | NA | TRBJ2-1 | TRBD1
CATSFKTRRNQPQHF | TGTGCCACCAGCTTTAAGACACGCCGGAATCAGCCCCAGCATTTT | TRBV24-1 | NA | TRBJ1-5 | NA
CATSAGHRRGSPLHF | TGTGCCACCTCAGCCGGACACCGAAGGGGTTCACCCCTCCACTTT | TRBV15 | NA | TRBJ1-6 | NA
CSARVDSGTGLSYEQYF | TGCAGTGCTAGAGTTGATAGCGGGACAGGGCTCTCCTACGAGCAGTACTTC | TRBV20-1 | NA | TRBJ2-7 | NA
CASRRGQAQETQYF | TGTGCCAGCAGGCGTGGACAGGCCCAGGAGACCCAGTACTTC | TRBV13 | few | TRBJ2-5 | TRBD1
CASSQELAGGEVNEQFF | TGTGCCAGCAGCCAAGAACTAGCGGGAGGGGAAGTCAATGAGCAGTTCTTC | TRBV4-2 | NA | TRBJ2-1 | TRBD2
CASSRDGTGSQPQHF | TGTGCCAGCAGCCGAGACGGGACAGGGAGTCAGCCCCAGCATTTT | TRBV7-2 | NA | TRBJ1-5 | TRBD1
CASTGQGAGANVLTF | TGCGCCAGCACTGGGCAAGGGGCTGGGGCCAACGTCCTGACTTTC | TRBV5-1 | NA | TRBJ2-6 | NA
CASNRASNTGELFF | TGTGCCAGCAATCGGGCGAGCAACACCGGGGAGCTGTTTTTT | TRBV7-9 | once | TRBJ2-2 | NA
CASSWDTTYEQYF | TGTGCCAGCAGTTGGGACACCACCTACGAGCAGTACTTC | TRBV6-2/TRBV6-3 | few | TRBJ2-7 | NA
CASSRTSKRTGEWGTNEKLFF | TGTGCCAGCAGCCGGACCTCCAAAAGGACAGGGGAATGGGGAACTAATGAAAAACTGTTTTTT | TRBV11-2 | NA | TRBJ1-4 | TRBD1
CSARVGLAESSYNEQFF | TGCAGTGCTAGAGTGGGACTAGCGGAATCCTCCTACAATGAGCAGTTCTTC | TRBV20-1 | few | TRBJ2-1 | TRBD2
CASSPSGGNPYEQYF | TGTGCCAGCTCACCCTCAGGGGGGAATCCCTACGAGCAGTACTTC | TRBV18 | NA | TRBJ2-7 | NA
CSARRIAGGPSEQFF | TGCAGTGCCCGGCGGATAGCGGGAGGGCCTAGTGAGCAGTTCTTC | TRBV20-1 | NA | TRBJ2-1 | TRBD2
CASSSGLRSYNEQFF | TGTGCCAGCAGTTCCGGACTACGCTCCTACAATGAGCAGTTCTTC | TRBV12-3/TRBV12-4 | few | TRBJ2-1 | NA
CASSPGRFTDTQYF | TGTGCCAGCAGCCCGGGGAGATTCACAGATACGCAGTATTTT | TRBV5-6 | few | TRBJ2-3 | NA
CASSPQGAALTDTQYF | TGTGCCAGCTCACCACAGGGGGCGGCTCTCACAGATACGCAGTATTTT | TRBV18 | NA | TRBJ2-3 | TRBD1
CASSSGQGGATNEKLFF | TGTGCCAGCAGCTCCGGACAGGGGGGTGCAACTAATGAAAAACTGTTTTTT | TRBV11-2 | NA | TRBJ1-4 | TRBD1
CASSPGGNIQYF | TGTGCCAGCTCACCAGGGGGAAACATTCAGTACTTC | TRBV18 | few | TRBJ2-4 | NA
CASRQGRREVPDTQYF | TGCGCCAGCCGACAAGGGAGGCGGGAGGTTCCAGATACGCAGTATTTT | TRBV5-1 | few | TRBJ2-3 | TRBD2
CAISDKANEQFF | TGTGCCATCAGTGATAAGGCAAATGAGCAGTTCTTC | TRBV10-3 | NA | TRBJ2-1 | NA
CASSRPWTSDNNEQFF | TGTGCCAGCAGCCGCCCCTGGACTAGCGACAACAATGAGCAGTTCTTC | TRBV7-9 | NA | TRBJ2-1 | TRBD2
CASSKGAGRSYEQYF | TGTGCCAGCAGCAAAGGGGCCGGGAGATCCTACGAGCAGTACTTC | TRBV7-9 | NA | TRBJ2-7 | NA
CSASRGGTQYF | TGCAGTGCTAGCCGGGGGGGTACGCAGTATTTT | TRBV20-1 | NA | TRBJ2-3 | TRBD2
CASSFLDRAFSGANVLTF | TGTGCCAGCAGTTTTTTGGACAGGGCTTTCTCTGGGGCCAACGTCCTGACTTTC | TRBV6-5 | few | TRBJ2-6 | TRBD1
CASSRPTSAQDEQFF | TGTGCCAGCAGTCGGCCGACTAGCGCCCAGGATGAGCAGTTCTTC | TRBV12-3/TRBV12-4 | NA | TRBJ2-1 | TRBD2
CASSYDPPSGNEQFF | TGTGCCAGCAGTTACGATCCGCCTAGCGGTAATGAGCAGTTCTTC | TRBV6-5 | NA | TRBJ2-1 | TRBD2
CASSESSYGRPDEQFF | TGCGCCAGCAGTGAGTCGTCCTACGGGAGGCCCGATGAGCAGTTCTTC | TRBV10-2 | NA | TRBJ2-1 | TRBD2
CATTGSGTTTPNYNEQFF | TGTGCCACAACCGGGAGCGGGACTACGACACCCAACTACAATGAGCAGTTCTTC | TRBV7-9 | NA | TRBJ2-1 | TRBD2